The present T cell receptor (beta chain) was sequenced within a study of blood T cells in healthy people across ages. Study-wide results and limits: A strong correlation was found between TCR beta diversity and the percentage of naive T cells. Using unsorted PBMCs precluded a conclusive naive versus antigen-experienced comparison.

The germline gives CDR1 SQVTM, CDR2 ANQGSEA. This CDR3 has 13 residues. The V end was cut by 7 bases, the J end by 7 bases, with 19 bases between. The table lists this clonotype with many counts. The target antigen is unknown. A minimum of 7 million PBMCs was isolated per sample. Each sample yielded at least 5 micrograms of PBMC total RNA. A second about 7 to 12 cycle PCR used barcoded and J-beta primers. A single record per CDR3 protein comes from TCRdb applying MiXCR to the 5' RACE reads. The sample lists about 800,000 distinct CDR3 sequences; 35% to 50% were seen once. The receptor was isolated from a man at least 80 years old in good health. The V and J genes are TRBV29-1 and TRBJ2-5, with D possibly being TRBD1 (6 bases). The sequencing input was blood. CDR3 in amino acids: CSARGPQLGTQYF. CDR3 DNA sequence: TGCAGCGCCAGGGGACCCCAACTAGGGACCCAGTACTTC.